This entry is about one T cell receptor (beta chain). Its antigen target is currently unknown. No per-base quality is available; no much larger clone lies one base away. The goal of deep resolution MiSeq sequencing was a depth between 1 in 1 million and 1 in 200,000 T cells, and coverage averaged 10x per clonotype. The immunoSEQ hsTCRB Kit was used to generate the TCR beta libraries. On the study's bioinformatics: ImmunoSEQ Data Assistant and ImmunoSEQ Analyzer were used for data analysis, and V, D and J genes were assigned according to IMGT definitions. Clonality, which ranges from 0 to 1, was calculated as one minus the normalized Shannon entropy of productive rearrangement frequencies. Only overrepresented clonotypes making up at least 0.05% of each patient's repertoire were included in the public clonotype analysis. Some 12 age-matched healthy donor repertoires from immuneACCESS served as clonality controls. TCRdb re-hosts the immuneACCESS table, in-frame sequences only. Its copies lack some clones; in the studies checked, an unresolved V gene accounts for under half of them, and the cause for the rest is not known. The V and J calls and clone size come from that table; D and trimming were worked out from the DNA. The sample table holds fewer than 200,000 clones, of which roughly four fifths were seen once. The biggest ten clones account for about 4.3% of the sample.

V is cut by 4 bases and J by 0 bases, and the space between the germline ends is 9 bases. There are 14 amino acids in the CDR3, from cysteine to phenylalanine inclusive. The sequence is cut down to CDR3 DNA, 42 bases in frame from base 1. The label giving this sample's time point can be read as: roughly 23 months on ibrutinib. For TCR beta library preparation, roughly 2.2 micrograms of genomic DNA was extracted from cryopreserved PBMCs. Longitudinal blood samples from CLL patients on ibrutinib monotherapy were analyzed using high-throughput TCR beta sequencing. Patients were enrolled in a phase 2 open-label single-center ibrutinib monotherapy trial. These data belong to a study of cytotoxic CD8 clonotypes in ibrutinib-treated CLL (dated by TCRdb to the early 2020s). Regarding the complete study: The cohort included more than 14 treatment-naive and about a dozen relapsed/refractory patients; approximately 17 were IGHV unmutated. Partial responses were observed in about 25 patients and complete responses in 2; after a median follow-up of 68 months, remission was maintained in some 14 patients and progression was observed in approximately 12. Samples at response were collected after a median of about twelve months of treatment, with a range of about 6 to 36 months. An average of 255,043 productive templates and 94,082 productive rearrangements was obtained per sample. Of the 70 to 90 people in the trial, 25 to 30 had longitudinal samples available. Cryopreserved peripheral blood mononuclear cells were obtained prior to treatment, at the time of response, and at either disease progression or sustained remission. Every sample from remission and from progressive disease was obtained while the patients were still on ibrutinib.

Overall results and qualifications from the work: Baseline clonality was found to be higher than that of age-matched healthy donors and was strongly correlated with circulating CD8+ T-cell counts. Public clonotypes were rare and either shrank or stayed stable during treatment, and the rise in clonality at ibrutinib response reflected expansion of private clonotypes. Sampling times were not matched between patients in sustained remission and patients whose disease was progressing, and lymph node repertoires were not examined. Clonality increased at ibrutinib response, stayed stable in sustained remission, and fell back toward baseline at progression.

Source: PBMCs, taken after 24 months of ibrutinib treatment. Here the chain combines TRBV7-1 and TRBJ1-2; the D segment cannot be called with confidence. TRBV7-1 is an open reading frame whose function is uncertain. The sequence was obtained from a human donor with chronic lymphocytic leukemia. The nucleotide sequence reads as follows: TGTGCCAGCAGCTTGTCGGGAACTAACTATGGCTACACCTTC. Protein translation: CASSLSGTNYGYTF.